This T cell receptor (beta chain) comes out of a study of CD8+ T cells in alopecia areata. Study details: Tofacitinib ran for 6 to 18 months before 6 months off drug.

The authors extracted RNA and reverse transcribed it into cDNA as the sequencing template. Produced via immunoSEQ multiplex PCR; TCRdb's table is partial and in-frame only. This sample has about 150,000 clones, with about 60% found just once. Deletions cut 3 bases from V and 2 bases from J, with 9 bases between. The CDR3 contains 14 residues. Per the germline V gene, CDR1 is MNHEY and CDR2 is SVGAGI. As regards this clone: Antigen: not known.

Study results and caveats: Resident alphabeta T-cell populations of normal skin are likewise subject to sequencing in scalp samples.

The sequences come from CD4+ T cells sorted from blood, collected at week 0. V and J are TRBV6-5 and TRBJ2-3; no reliable D call. The receptor was isolated from a human donor with alopecia areata. CDR3 amino acids: CASSYTVDTDTQYF. The CDR3 DNA sequence: TGTGCCAGCAGTTATACAGTTGACACAGATACGCAGTATTTT.